The 16 T cell receptor beta chains listed next were all sequenced from one sample in a study of Graves' ophthalmopathy and Graves' hyperthyroidism. The study amplified TCR beta CDR3 regions using RNA transcripts. After a first-round RT-PCR with HTBI primers, a second-round multiplex PCR was run. One entry per CDR3 protein results from TCRdb running MiXCR on the multiplex PCR reads. Of approximately 380,000 distinct CDR3 sequences in the sample, around 21% were seen once. Specimen: peripheral blood. These receptors came from a woman under 30 with stable Graves' hyperthyroidism.

The V gene is TRBV6-1, the J gene TRBJ1-1, with D unclear. The germline V gene has CDR1 MNHNS and CDR2 SASEGT. The CDR3 is 12 residues long. The V end lost 5 bases, the J end lost 4 bases, and 8 bases lay between the germline ends. CDR3 nucleotides: TGTGCCAGCAGTCCAACCCGCACTGAAGCTTTCTTT. Protein sequence: CASSPTRTEAFF.

This clonotype appeared many times. The V call is TRBV5-1, the J call TRBJ2-7; no clear D. V was cut by 4 bases and J by 6 bases, with 11 bases left in between. Germline values: CDR1 SGHRS, CDR2 YFSETQ. The CDR3 consists of 12 residues. CDR3 DNA sequence: TGCGCCAGCAGCCTCAAAGGTGGCGAGCAGTACTTC. Protein: CASSLKGGEQYF.

This clonotype was seen repeatedly, ten times or more. The V call is TRBV20-1, the J call TRBJ2-7, with a possible D match to TRBD1 (5 bases). Trimming removed 6 bases from V and 6 bases from J, with 18 bases in between. The length of the CDR3 is 13 residues. Germline V lookup: CDR1 DFQATT, CDR2 SNEGSKA (reference sequence). The CDR3 nucleotides read TGCAGTGCCCCGAGGAAGGGGCTTGTCGAGCAGTACTTC. Encoded protein: CSAPRKGLVEQYF.

The chain combines TRBV12-3 or TRBV12-4 with TRBJ1-1, with D uncertain. CDR3 size: 13 residues. Trimming left V 7 bases short and J 4 bases short, with 13 bases between. The CDR3 reads CASTSPFSTEAFF. CDR3 DNA sequence: TGTGCCAGCACCTCCCCCTTCAGCACTGAAGCTTTCTTT.

The chain carries TRBV18 and TRBJ1-5; the match to TRBD1 covers 7 bases. The germline V gene has CDR1 KGHSH and CDR2 LQKENI. V was clipped by 5 bases and J by 4 bases; unmatched bases: 8. The CDR3 spans 15 residues. This CDR3 reads CASSSSQGGNQPQHF. The DNA of the CDR3 is TGTGCCAGCTCATCAAGTCAGGGGGGTAATCAGCCCCAGCATTTT.

This clonotype appeared many times. V is TRBV28 and J is TRBJ1-2; no clear D gene. V was trimmed by 6 bases and J by 4 bases, leaving 12 bases between them. CDR3 length equals 13 residues. CDR1 MDHEN and CDR2 SYDVKM come from the germline V gene. Here the CDR3 DNA reads TGTGCCAGCAGACCGGCAGACCGCTATGGCTACACCTTC. This sequence encodes CASRPADRYGYTF.

This clonotype showed up many times. This chain links TRBV20-1 with TRBJ2-7, with D perhaps being TRBD1 or TRBD2 (5 bases each). The V gene lost 3 bases and the J gene lost 7 bases, with 13 bases spanning the gap. The germline V gene has CDR1 DFQATT and CDR2 SNEGSKA (reference sequence). This CDR3 is 12 amino acids long. In DNA, the CDR3 is TGCAGTGCTAGCCTCTGGGACGGAGAGCAGTACTTC. Protein product: CSASLWDGEQYF.

Many counts were recorded for this clonotype. This chain joins TRBV5-1 and TRBJ2-2; D is perhaps TRBD1 (7 bases). Trimming pared 5 bases from V and 2 bases from J, leaving 13 bases between. Germline CDR1 SGHRS, CDR2 YFSETQ. The CDR3 length is 15 residues. The CDR3 spells CASRRRDSNTGELFF. The DNA of the CDR3 is TGCGCCAGCAGAAGGCGGGACAGCAACACCGGGGAGCTGTTTTTT.

Comment on this clonotype: This may be a read error, as it is one base from a much larger clone. The V call is TRBV18, the J call TRBJ1-2; D gene uncertain. The CDR3 loop spans 15 amino acids. Trimming removed 2 bases at V and 5 bases at J, with 15 bases between. Germline V gene data show CDR1 as KGHSH and CDR2 as LQKENI. The CDR3 DNA reads as TGTGCCAGCTCACCAGCGAGGGAGTGGGGTTATGGCTACACCTTC. It specifies CASSPAREWGYGYTF.

This clonotype was counted at least ten times. V is TRBV11-2 and J is TRBJ1-2, with no clear D. CDR3 size: 13 residues. V lost 2 bases to trimming and J lost 6 bases, with 10 bases between them. Looked up from germline, CDR1 is SGHAT and CDR2 is FQNNGV. The CDR3 DNA is TGTGCCAGCAGCTTATTTTCTGGGGATGGCTACACCTTC. Translating gives CASSLFSGDGYTF.

This clonotype was found a few times. The chain links TRBV6-1 to TRBJ1-2, with 12 bases aligning to TRBD1. The ends lost 6 bases at V and 8 bases at J; junction bases unmatched: 10. Germline V gives CDR1 MNHNS, CDR2 SASEGT. CDR3 size: 15 residues. The CDR3 DNA is TGTGCCAGCAGCGTACTAGGGACAGGGGGCGAGGGCTACACCTTC. Protein: CASSVLGTGGEGYTF.

This clonotype was seen ten or more times. The J gene is TRBJ1-1, the V gene TRBV28; D is ambiguous. The CDR3 has 14 amino acids. The V and J ends lost 10 bases and 2 bases respectively, with 17 bases between them. Germline V CDR1 and CDR2: MDHEN, SYDVKM. CDR3 bases: TGTGCCATCCCTCCCACCGTGAGAAACACTGAAGCTTTCTTT. It yields the protein CAIPPTVRNTEAFF.

This clonotype was recorded at least ten times. This sequence joins TRBV6-5 and TRBJ1-5; 7 nucleotides line up with TRBD1. V dropped 5 bases and J dropped 4; count of bases not matched to a gene: 5. Germline CDR1 and CDR2: MNHEY and SVGAGI. The CDR3 length is 14 residues. The CDR3 protein is CASSQAGGNQPQHF. The CDR3 bases are TGTGCCAGCAGTCAGGCAGGGGGGAATCAGCCCCAGCATTTT.

Many counts were recorded for this clonotype. The V gene is TRBV12-3 or TRBV12-4, the J gene TRBJ1-6; D is ambiguous. The germline V and J ends were trimmed by 5 bases and 8 bases, with 7 bases remaining between them. This CDR3 has 12 residues. CDR3 in amino acids: CASSPEYSPLHF. CDR3 coding DNA: TGTGCCAGCAGTCCGGAGTATTCACCCCTCCACTTT.

As concerns this clonotype: This may be a read error: a much more frequent sequence differs by one nucleotide. The J gene is TRBJ1-5, the V gene TRBV7-6; D not certain. With 1 base removed from V and 3 bases from J, the gap between germline ends came to 10 bases. The CDR3 length is 15 residues. Germline CDR1 and CDR2: SGHVS and FNYEAQ. CDR3 DNA: TGTGCCAGCAGCTTAGATTGGGGAGACAATCAGCCCCAGCATTTT. Translated, it gives CASSLDWGDNQPQHF.

This clonotype was counted at least ten times. V gene TRBV27 combines with J gene TRBJ1-1; D is unresolved. The germline V gene has CDR1 MNHEY and CDR2 SMNVEV (reference sequence). The length of the CDR3 is 13 residues. V was pared by 1 base and J by 3 bases, with 6 bases between. CDR3 amino acids: CASSLFGYTEAFF. The CDR3, as DNA: TGTGCCAGCAGTTTATTCGGTTACACTGAAGCTTTCTTT.